This TCR beta chain stems from a study of radiation and T cells in renal cell carcinoma. A remark on this clone: Its antigen is unknown.

The CDR3 extends over 14 amino acids. Germline V gene data show CDR1 as MNHNS and CDR2 as SASEGT. Trimming stripped 8 bases from V and 7 bases from J, with 20 bases between. As for time point: blood 4 weeks post-SBRT, at nephrectomy. Sample treatment: 15 Gy SBRT to primary tumor, nephrectomy 4 weeks later. Nephrectomy followed 15 Gy stereotactic body radiation by 4 weeks. Clear cell pathology was present in this patient's renal cell carcinoma. Repertoires were generated with immunoSEQ multiplex PCR, while TCRdb's copy carries only in-frame clones and drops some. The sample consists of around 140,000 clones, around 88% of them appearing once. Study conclusions and caveats: From baseline, blood top tumor clonotypes peaked at 2 weeks post-radiation.

The receptor comes from a woman aged 45-59 years with renal cell carcinoma. This chain links TRBV6-1 with TRBJ2-5, with D possibly matching TRBD1 (8 bases). The input for sequencing was blood, taken from a patient whose treatment included radiotherapy and nephrectomy. CDR3 in amino acids: CASSADRGGGTQYF. DNA for the CDR3: TGTGCCAGCTCGGCAGACAGGGGAGGGGGGACCCAGTACTTC.